This T cell receptor (beta chain) stems from a study of shared clonotypes between healthy human individuals. Study-wide background: The study drew on two women and a few men aged 18 to 49 as donors. Study conclusions and caveats: Estimated clonotype richness was generally higher in naive than memory subsets. Several donors shared approximately 5% of their naive CD4 clonotypes.

Method: immunoSEQ multiplex PCR; TCRdb's copy keeps in-frame clones and lacks some. Seen here are fewer than 850,000 clones, 90% observed once, and the top ten hold 30% to 40%. To make CD8 memory, CD45RO+ cells were put together with CCR7-negative CD45RA+ TemRA cells. With respect to this clone: What it binds is not known.

Specimen: memory CD8+ T cells from PBMCs. As to subset: CD45RO+ cells pooled with CCR7-negative TemRA cells. The receptor was isolated from a young man in good health. Some clones in this sample may be carry-over from other donors' samples.

CDR3 residues: CASRLERGSGTGELFF. The CDR3, as DNA: TGTGCCAGCAGACTGGAAAGGGGAAGCGGCACCGGGGAGCTGTTTTTT. J is TRBJ2-2 and V is TRBV28, with D possibly being TRBD1 or TRBD2 (5 bases each). The CDR3 spans 16 residues. Germline V gene data show CDR1 as MDHEN and CDR2 as SYDVKM. The ends were cut back, 6 bases at V and 4 bases at J, with 18 bases in the middle.